Below, 19 T cell receptor beta chains from the same sample are listed, as sequenced in a study of blood T cell repertoires in COVID-19 (dated by TCRdb to the early 2020s). The library was made by the immunoSEQ multiplex PCR assay. TCRdb carries this immuneACCESS record with in-frame sequences only. Its versions omit some clonotypes, under half of them owing to an unresolved V gene in the studies checked, with the rest unexplained. This sample comprises about 260,000 clones, 75% to 90% of them detected only once. Less than 2.5% of the sample rests with the top ten. Sequencing used PBMCs or T cells enriched from blood (not recorded which). The receptors stem from a woman aged 18-30 years who had recovered from COVID-19.

The chain uses TRBV11-1 and TRBJ2-2; D is ambiguous. V was shortened by 5 bases and J by 1 base, with 8 bases between the two germline ends. The CDR3 runs 14 residues. Germline loops: CDR1 SGHAT, CDR2 FQDESV (reference sequence). The CDR3 reads CASSLRQNTGELFF. DNA for the CDR3: TGTGCCAGCAGCCTCAGACAGAACACCGGGGAGCTGTTTTTT. Looking up the rest from reference TRBV11-1 and TRBJ2-2 gives the full variable domain: EAEVAQSPRYKITEKSQAVAFWCDPISGHATLYWYRQILGQGPELLVQFQDESVVDDSQLPKDRFSAERLKGVDSTLKIQPAELGDSAMYLCASSLRQNTGELFFGEGSRLTVL.

This clone was seen a handful of times. The V call is TRBV29-1, the J call TRBJ2-1; 8 nucleotides match TRBD2. With 6 bases clipped from V and 4 bases from J, the junction kept 8 bases outside the gene matches. The CDR3 length is 14 residues. Germline lookup yields CDR1 SQVTM and CDR2 ANQGSEA. The CDR3: CSVRDGGGYNEQFF. The CDR3 nucleotides are TGCAGCGTGCGAGACGGCGGGGGGTACAATGAGCAGTTCTTC.

The J gene is TRBJ1-2, the V gene TRBV3-1 (or the pseudogene TRBV3-2), with a weak D call TRBD1 (5 bases). The V end was cut by 0 bases, the J end by 2 bases, with 19 bases between. This CDR3 contains 18 residues. Germline V gene sequence: CDR1 LGHDT, CDR2 YNNKEL (reference sequence). As DNA, the CDR3 is TGTGCCAGCAGCCAAGATATTTCCCAGGGAGGGACCAACTATGGCTACACCTTC. This gives the protein CASSQDISQGGTNYGYTF.

The CDR3 loop is CASSEMASSYNEQFF. The CDR3, as DNA: TGTGCCAGCAGTGAAATGGCCAGCTCCTACAATGAGCAGTTCTTC. This chain uses TRBV6-1 with TRBJ2-1; D is uncertain. Per germline, CDR1 MNHNS and CDR2 SASEGT. The CDR3 consists of 15 residues. Trimming took off 2 bases at V and 0 bases at J, with 8 bases between the two ends.

The chain uses TRBV2 and TRBJ2-7; weak D call: TRBD1 (6 bases). Deletions cut 0 bases from V and 1 base from J, with 10 bases between. CDR3 length equals 15 residues. Germline V gives CDR1 SNHLY, CDR2 FYNNEI. For the CDR3, the DNA is TGTGCCAGCAGTGAAGCTATGGACAGATCCTACGAGCAGTACTTC. This encodes CASSEAMDRSYEQYF.

The chain recombines TRBV7-9 with TRBJ1-5; 9 nucleotides line up with TRBD1. The CDR3 runs to 18 residues. Germline values: CDR1 SEHNR, CDR2 FQNEAQ (reference sequence). The trim removed 4 bases at V and 2 bases at J, leaving 12 bases unmatched. CDR3 protein: CASSSIGQGKMGNQPQHF. CDR3 DNA sequence: TGTGCCAGCAGCTCGATCGGACAGGGGAAGATGGGCAATCAGCCCCAGCATTTT.

This rearrangement joins TRBV5-1 to TRBJ2-2; weak D call: TRBD2 (6 bases). V was shortened by 4 bases and J by 3 bases, with 19 bases between the two germline ends. This CDR3 has 17 residues. The germline V gene encodes CDR1 SGHRS and CDR2 YFSETQ. The DNA of the CDR3 is TGCGCCAGCAGCCGGCCCCGACTAGGAATCGACACCGGGGAGCTGTTTTTT. Its protein is CASSRPRLGIDTGELFF. The complete variable domain, with remaining parts taken from reference TRBV5-1 and TRBJ2-2, reads KAGVTQTPRYLIKTRGQQVTLSCSPISGHRSVSWYQQTPGQGLQFLFEYFSETQRNKGNFPGRFSGRQFSNSRSEMNVSTLELGDSALYLCASSRPRLGIDTGELFFGEGSRLTVL.

The chain employs TRBV19 and TRBJ1-2; 8 bases match TRBD1. The V gene's germline CDR1 is LNHDA and CDR2 SQIVND (reference sequence). This CDR3 spans 12 amino acids. With 5 bases clipped from V and 8 bases from J, the junction kept 4 bases outside the gene matches. The CDR3 is CASSRTGQGYTF. Written as DNA, the CDR3 is TGTGCCAGTAGTCGGACAGGGCAAGGCTACACCTTC.

This chain connects TRBV2 to TRBJ1-5; D might be TRBD1 (5 bases). This CDR3 contains 15 residues. Looked up from germline, CDR1 is SNHLY and CDR2 is FYNNEI. The V and J ends lost 7 bases and 5 bases respectively, with 18 bases between them. The CDR3 region is CASISGPGGDQPQHF. DNA of the CDR3: TGTGCCAGCATTTCGGGACCTGGGGGGGATCAGCCCCAGCATTTT. The whole variable domain, filled in from reference TRBV2 and TRBJ1-5, reads EPEVTQTPSHQVTQMGQEVILRCVPISNHLYFYWYRQILGQKVEFLVSFYNNEISEKSEIFDDQFSVERPDGSNFTLKIRSTKLEDSAMYFCASISGPGGDQPQHFGDGTRLSIL.

The chain carries TRBV24-1 and TRBJ1-3; no clear D. Germline loops: CDR1 KGHDR, CDR2 SFDVKD. The CDR3 contains 15 residues. Trimming took off 4 bases at V and 0 bases at J, with 9 bases between the two ends. CDR3 coding DNA: TGTGCCACCAGTGAAACTAAAGACTCTGGAAACACCATATATTTT. This sequence encodes CATSETKDSGNTIYF.

V and J are TRBV19 and TRBJ1-4; D unresolved. Germline loops: CDR1 LNHDA, CDR2 SQIVND (reference sequence). The CDR3 length is 11 residues. Trimming removed 6 bases at V and 15 bases at J, with 14 bases between. This chain's CDR3 is CASSRGGTVFF. The CDR3 DNA follows: TGTGCCAGTAGCAGAGGCGGAACGGTGTTTTTT.

The rearrangement uses TRBV3-1 (or the pseudogene TRBV3-2) and TRBJ1-1; 9 bases match TRBD1. The CDR3 has 16 amino acids. Germline-derived CDR1 and CDR2 are LGHDT and YNNKEL (reference sequence). V trimming: 5 bases; J trimming: 3 bases; junction bases outside the gene matches: 10. The chain's CDR3 is CASSSSRQGVHTEAFF. For the CDR3, the DNA is TGTGCCAGCAGCTCCTCCCGACAGGGGGTGCACACTGAAGCTTTCTTT.

The rearrangement links TRBV7-9 to TRBJ1-6; 10 positions agree with TRBD1. Per germline, CDR1 SEHNR and CDR2 FQNEAQ (reference sequence). V shed 5 bases, J shed 11 bases, and the junction held 3 bases outside the gene matches. There are 13 residues in the CDR3. The CDR3 region is CASSPGQGTPLHF. The CDR3, as DNA: TGTGCCAGCAGCCCGGGACAGGGGACACCCCTCCACTTT.

The V gene is TRBV7-6, the J gene TRBJ2-1; 8 positions match TRBD2. The J segment lost 10 bases and the V segment lost 5 bases, leaving 19 bases of the junction unmatched. CDR1 is SGHVS, CDR2 FNYEAQ, per germline. The CDR3 runs to 17 residues. Here the CDR3 reads CASSPSGGTGGLDEQFF. The CDR3 DNA reads TGTGCCAGCAGCCCCAGTGGGGGGACGGGGGGGCTAGACGAGCAGTTCTTC.

The chain employs TRBV11-2 and TRBJ1-1, with D tentatively TRBD1 (6 bases). Between the trimmed V and J ends, which lost 7 bases and 3 bases, there was a span of 15 bases. Germline-derived CDR1 and CDR2 are SGHAT and FQNNGV. This CDR3 is built from 14 residues. CDR3 region: CASTVDRSDTEAFF. The CDR3 nucleotides read TGTGCCAGCACCGTGGACAGATCTGACACTGAAGCTTTCTTT.

The CDR3 DNA follows: TGTGCCAGCAGTGAGGACAGGGGGGCGAGGGGCTACACCTTC. Translation: CASSEDRGARGYTF. V gene TRBV25-1 combines with J gene TRBJ1-2; 10 positions match TRBD1. J was trimmed by 8 bases and V by 3 bases; bases with no gene match: 6. The CDR3 sequence is 14 residues long. Germline assignment: CDR1 MGHDK and CDR2 SYGVNS.

The chain uses TRBV2 and TRBJ1-2, with 7 bases matching TRBD1. Germline CDR1 SNHLY, CDR2 FYNNEI. CDR3 size: 13 residues. V lost 5 bases and J lost 5; bases outside the gene matches: 5. CDR3 nucleotides: TGTGCCAGCAGTAGGGACAGCACATATGGCTACACCTTC. Translated, it gives CASSRDSTYGYTF.

This chain connects TRBV30 to TRBJ2-2, with D perhaps TRBD2 (5 bases). From germline, CDR1 is GTSNPN and CDR2 SVGIG (reference sequence). This CDR3 is 13 amino acids long. V lost 8 bases, J lost 4 bases, and 14 bases lay in between. CDR3 sequence reads: CALADQFTGELFF. The CDR3 nucleotides read TGTGCCCTAGCTGACCAATTCACCGGGGAGCTGTTTTTT.

About this clone itself: Other DNA sequences within the sample encode an identical CDR3. V and J are TRBV19 and TRBJ2-7, with D hard to call. The CDR3 totals 13 residues. V was pared by 1 base and J by 3 bases, with 7 bases between. Germline V gene sequence: CDR1 LNHDA, CDR2 SQIVND (reference sequence). The CDR3 here is CASSIGGGYEQYF. The DNA of the CDR3 is TGTGCCAGTAGTATAGGAGGTGGCTACGAGCAGTACTTC.